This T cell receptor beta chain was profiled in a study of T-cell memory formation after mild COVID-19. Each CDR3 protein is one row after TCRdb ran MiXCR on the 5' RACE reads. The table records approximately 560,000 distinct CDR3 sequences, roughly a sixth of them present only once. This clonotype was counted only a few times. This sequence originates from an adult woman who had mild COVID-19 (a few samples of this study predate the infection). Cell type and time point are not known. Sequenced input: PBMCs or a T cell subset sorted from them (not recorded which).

In DNA form, the CDR3 reads TGCGCCAGCAGCCTGCCTCTCGATAGCTCTGGGGCCAACGTCCTGACTTTC. Its protein is CASSLPLDSSGANVLTF. This rearrangement joins TRBV5-1 to TRBJ2-6; D call uncertain. The CDR3 extends over 17 amino acids. The germline V and J ends were trimmed by 4 bases and 0 bases, with 14 bases remaining between them. Per the germline V gene, CDR1 is SGHRS and CDR2 is YFSETQ.